Presented here are 25 T cell receptor beta chains from one specimen sequenced in a study of T cell responses to AZD1222 COVID-19 vaccine. TCRdb's copy holds only in-frame clones and misses some; the assay was immunoSEQ multiplex PCR. The sample shows approximately 100,000 clones, 86% of them seen only once. Sequences were derived from peripheral blood, sampled on day 0 of AZD1222 vaccination. The receptors originated from an adult in good health.

As regards this clone: Within the sample, other DNA sequences also encode this same CDR3. The chain carries TRBV28 and TRBJ2-7; the match to TRBD2 covers 7 bases. The length of the CDR3 is 14 residues. The trim removed 2 bases at V and 4 bases at J, leaving 5 bases unmatched. Looked up from germline, CDR1 is MDHEN and CDR2 is SYDVKM. CDR3 in DNA: TGTGCCAGCAGTTTAACGGGAGGTTTTTACGAGCAGTACTTC. It codes for CASSLTGGFYEQYF.

The chain has TRBV4-2 and TRBJ2-5; 8 bases are shared with TRBD2. The germline CDR1 and CDR2 sequences are LGHNA and YNFKEQ. The trim removed 4 bases at V and 2 bases at J, leaving 3 bases unmatched. CDR3 length: 14 amino acids. The CDR3 sequence: CASSPAGEQETQYF. DNA of the CDR3: TGTGCCAGCAGCCCAGCGGGAGAGCAAGAGACCCAGTACTTC.

This clone was seen more than once but under ten times. The chain couples TRBV4-1 to TRBJ1-4, with no clear D. CDR3 length: 17 residues. Germline values: CDR1 MGHRA, CDR2 YSYEKL. Trimming cost V 4 bases and J 0 bases, with 15 bases left between them. CDR3 sequence reads: CASSPSPGYPTNEKLFF. The CDR3 region has the DNA TGCGCCAGCAGCCCCTCCCCCGGGTACCCAACTAATGAAAAACTGTTTTTT.

The chain joins TRBV5-1 to TRBJ2-5, with D maybe TRBD2 (5 bases). CDR3 length: 14 residues. V lost 6 bases and J 5 bases, leaving 17 bases between the germline ends. Germline V gene lookup returns CDR1 SGHRS and CDR2 YFSETQ. DNA of the CDR3: TGCGCCAGCACGACGGACTCGTTATGGGAGACCCAGTACTTC. Translated, it gives CASTTDSLWETQYF.

This rearrangement joins TRBV29-1 to TRBJ1-1; no firm D call. This CDR3 is built from 10 residues. Germline V gene lookup returns CDR1 SQVTM and CDR2 ANQGSEA. Between the trimmed V and J ends, which lost 3 bases and 4 bases, there was a span of 3 bases. In DNA form, the CDR3 reads TGCAGCGTTGACCCCACTGAAGCTTTCTTT. The encoded protein is CSVDPTEAFF. Drawing the rest from reference TRBV29-1 and TRBJ1-1, the complete variable domain is SAVISQKPSRDICQRGTSLTIQCQVDSQVTMMFWYRQQPGQSLTLIATANQGSEATYESGFVIDKFPISRPNLTFSTLTVSNMSPEDSSIYLCSVDPTEAFFGQGTRLTVV.

V gene TRBV12-3 or TRBV12-4 combines with J gene TRBJ1-2, with 7 bases fitting TRBD1. V dropped 5 bases and J dropped 8; count of bases not matched to a gene: 5. CDR3 length: 12 residues. The DNA for the CDR3 is TGTGCCAGCAGTCGGGACAGTGGCGGCTACACCTTC. Translating it yields CASSRDSGGYTF.

This clone was detected only once. The chain carries TRBV15 and TRBJ1-2; tentative D call: TRBD1 (5 bases). The CDR3 covers 13 residues. The germline gives CDR1 LNHNV, CDR2 YYDKDF (reference sequence). Trimming stripped 9 bases from V and 2 bases from J, with 13 bases between. CDR3 loop: CATRMEGNYGYTF. As DNA, the CDR3 is TGTGCCACGAGGATGGAGGGGAACTATGGCTACACCTTC.

The chain is built from TRBV7-2 and TRBJ2-2; 12 bases map to TRBD2. V trimming: 3 bases; J trimming: 8 bases; junction bases outside the gene matches: 7. The germline CDR1 and CDR2 sequences are SGHTA and FQGNSA. This CDR3 spans 16 amino acids. Here the CDR3 reads CASSFPGLAGGGELFF. CDR3 bases: TGTGCCAGCAGCTTCCCGGGACTAGCGGGTGGGGGGGAGCTGTTTTTT.

The chain links TRBV6-5 to TRBJ1-4, with D perhaps matching TRBD1 (5 bases). CDR3 length: 14 amino acids. Germline CDR1 is MNHEY and CDR2 is SVGAGI. V lost 0 bases and J 6 bases, leaving 8 bases between the germline ends. Here the CDR3 reads CASSYSGTDEKLFF. The CDR3 nucleotides are TGTGCCAGCAGTTACTCCGGGACCGATGAAAAACTGTTTTTT.

This chain connects TRBV7-6 to TRBJ1-2; D perhaps matches TRBD1 (5 bases). The germline CDR1 and CDR2 sequences are SGHVS and FNYEAQ. The CDR3 loop spans 13 amino acids. V was trimmed by 2 bases and J by 4 bases, leaving 8 bases between them. CDR3 sequence: CASSLTGFYGYTF. CDR3 nucleotides: TGTGCCAGCAGCTTAACAGGTTTCTATGGCTACACCTTC.

A single count supports this clone. V gene TRBV7-2 combines with J gene TRBJ1-1; D possibly corresponds to TRBD1 (5 bases). Trimming cost V 5 bases and J 1 base, with 17 bases left between them. The germline gives CDR1 SGHTA, CDR2 FQGNSA. The CDR3 extends over 16 amino acids. The DNA for the CDR3 is TGTGCCAGCAGCCCAGTCCGGGACTCGACGAACACTGAAGCTTTCTTT. The encoded protein is CASSPVRDSTNTEAFF.

This clone was seen once. The V gene is TRBV7-2, the J gene TRBJ1-5; no definite D call. In germline, CDR1 is SGHTA, CDR2 FQGNSA. The CDR3 length is 12 residues. V was clipped by 5 bases and J by 7 bases, with 9 bases between them. This CDR3 reads CASSLSEQPQHF. The CDR3 DNA is TGTGCCAGCAGCCTGTCGGAGCAGCCCCAGCATTTT.

CDR3 residues: CASSPGPLQYEQYF. In DNA form, the CDR3 reads TGTGCCAGCAGTCCCGGCCCGCTCCAATACGAGCAGTACTTC. The chain recombines TRBV27 with TRBJ2-7; no firm D call. Trimming removed 5 bases from V and 4 bases from J, with 15 bases in between. Germline CDR1 is MNHEY and CDR2 is SMNVEV (reference sequence). The CDR3 runs to 14 residues.

J is TRBJ2-7 and V is TRBV19, with D tentatively TRBD2 (5 bases). V was pared by 6 bases and J by 6 bases, with 27 bases between. The CDR3 loop spans 17 amino acids. The germline CDR1 and CDR2 sequences are LNHDA and SQIVND (reference sequence). The CDR3 is CASSLDMVAGTAREQYF. In DNA, the CDR3 is TGTGCCAGTAGCCTCGACATGGTTGCGGGCACCGCACGCGAGCAGTACTTC. Variable domain in full (rest from reference TRBV19 and TRBJ2-7): DGGITQSPKYLFRKEGQNVTLSCEQNLNHDAMYWYRQDPGQGLRLIYYSQIVNDFQKGDIAEGYSVSREKKESFPLTVTSAQKNPTAFYLCASSLDMVAGTAREQYFGPGTRLTVT.

This chain links TRBV6-5 with TRBJ2-2, with D tentatively TRBD2 (6 bases). V was trimmed by 7 bases and J by 6 bases, leaving 12 bases between them. CDR1 is MNHEY and CDR2 is SVGAGI in the germline V gene. The CDR3 runs 13 residues. The CDR3 is CASNPPGAGELFF. For the CDR3, the DNA is TGTGCCAGCAACCCCCCGGGGGCCGGGGAGCTGTTTTTT.

The chain combines TRBV10-3 with TRBJ2-2; D is perhaps TRBD1 (5 bases). CDR3 size: 12 residues. V was trimmed by 3 bases and J by 6 bases, leaving 5 bases between them. Germline CDR1 is ENHRY and CDR2 is SYGVKD. CDR3 in amino acids: CAISEGAGELFF. The CDR3 bases are TGTGCCATCAGTGAAGGGGCCGGGGAGCTGTTTTTT.

The J gene is TRBJ1-2, the V gene TRBV4-2, with D perhaps TRBD1 (5 bases). The CDR3 loop spans 15 amino acids. V shed 0 bases and J shed 2 bases, with 10 bases lying between them. Per the germline V gene, CDR1 is LGHNA and CDR2 is YNFKEQ. CDR3 nucleotide sequence: TGTGCCAGCAGCCAAGATTGGCAGGGAAACTATGGCTACACCTTC. Protein product: CASSQDWQGNYGYTF.

The chain is built from TRBV6-5 and TRBJ1-1; 7 nucleotides align to TRBD1. Losses at the gene ends were 6 bases for V and 1 base for J; bases not matched to a gene: 5. This CDR3 has 14 residues. Germline V gene data show CDR1 as MNHEY and CDR2 as SVGAGI. This CDR3 reads CASRPQGGNTEAFF. CDR3 DNA: TGTGCCAGCAGACCTCAGGGGGGGAACACTGAAGCTTTCTTT.

The chain carries TRBV30 and TRBJ2-7; no reliable D call. Trimming took 0 bases from V and 3 from J, leaving 15 bases between them. Germline V gene data show CDR1 as GTSNPN and CDR2 as SVGIG (reference sequence). The CDR3 extends over 15 amino acids. CDR3 amino acids: CAWSVPAVWGYEQYF. CDR3 DNA sequence: TGTGCCTGGAGTGTTCCGGCCGTGTGGGGCTACGAGCAGTACTTC.

The chain couples TRBV24-1 to TRBJ2-2; D perhaps matches TRBD1 (6 bases). Germline V gives CDR1 KGHDR, CDR2 SFDVKD. V was clipped by 10 bases and J by 3 bases, with 20 bases between them. The CDR3 consists of 16 residues. CDR3 in amino acids: CATSNAGTRDTGELFF. The CDR3 DNA follows: TGTGCCACTAGCAACGCCGGGACAAGAGACACCGGGGAGCTGTTTTTT.

The chain combines TRBV6-5 with TRBJ1-5, with D tentatively TRBD1 (5 bases). CDR1 is MNHEY, CDR2 SVGAGI, per germline. This CDR3 is built from 13 residues. Trimming took 6 bases from V and 9 from J, leaving 15 bases between them. The CDR3 DNA follows: TGTGCCAGCAGCTGGGACTCCGGAGGGCCCCAGCATTTT. It yields the protein CASSWDSGGPQHF.

The chain is built from TRBV29-1 and TRBJ1-2; 12 bases are a match to TRBD1. Germline V gene sequence: CDR1 SQVTM, CDR2 ANQGSEA. Trimming cost V 4 bases and J 4 bases; bases outside gene matches: 10. The CDR3 runs 16 residues. The CDR3 region is CSVARTGTGGFYGYTF. The CDR3 DNA sequence: TGCAGCGTTGCCCGAACCGGGACAGGGGGCTTCTATGGCTACACCTTC.

By share, this clone ranks as medium-sized. The chain carries TRBV4-2 and TRBJ2-3, with 10 positions matching TRBD1. The V and J ends lost 1 base and 5 bases, in that order; junction bases with no gene match: 3. There are 15 residues in the CDR3. In germline, CDR1 is LGHNA, CDR2 YNFKEQ. This chain's CDR3 is CASSQGQGAIDTQYF. Written as DNA, the CDR3 is TGTGCCAGCAGCCAAGGACAGGGGGCGATAGATACGCAGTATTTT.

The CDR3 loop is CASSQASGNTEAFF. In DNA, the CDR3 is TGCGCCAGCAGCCAAGCATCAGGGAACACTGAAGCTTTCTTT. V is TRBV4-3 and J is TRBJ1-1; no definite D call. The CDR3 is 14 amino acids. Trimming cost V 1 base and J 1 base, with 7 bases left between them. Germline lookup yields CDR1 LGHNA and CDR2 YSLEER.

CDR3 amino acids: CASSLGTGATGYTF. For the CDR3, the DNA is TGTGCCAGCAGCTTAGGGACAGGGGCTACTGGCTACACCTTC. This chain connects TRBV11-2 to TRBJ1-2, with 9 bases fitting TRBD1. Looked up from germline, CDR1 is SGHAT and CDR2 is FQNNGV. V lost 1 base and J lost 7; bases outside the gene matches: 4. CDR3 size: 14 residues. Full variable domain (rest looked up from reference TRBV11-2 and TRBJ1-2): EAGVAQSPRYKIIEKRQSVAFWCNPISGHATLYWYQQILGQGPKLLIQFQNNGVVDDSQLPKDRFSAERLKGVDSTLKIQPAKLEDSAVYLCASSLGTGATGYTFGSGTRLTVV.